The T cell receptor beta chain described here comes from a study of a mutant IDH1 vaccine in newly diagnosed glioma. As for the study in general: Most had both radiotherapy and temozolomide beforehand; others had only one.

In regard to this clone: As yet, its antigen is unknown.

Study findings and constraints: Evidence of vaccine-induced immune responses was documented in about 93% of patients.

The germline CDR1 and CDR2 sequences are ENHRY and SYGVKD. Trimming left V 6 bases short and J 2 bases short, with 7 bases between. The CDR3 spans 12 residues. As for time point: baseline, week 1 (first vaccination visit). Described treatment: pre-vaccination baseline after standard-of-care therapy. TCRdb's copy holds only in-frame clones and misses some; the assay was immunoSEQ multiplex PCR. The sample carries 90,000 to 95,000 clones, about 83% recorded once. Material: PBMCs, obtained from a glioma patient treated with radiotherapy, temozolomide or both. The sequence was collected from a woman between 50 and 59 years old with glioma. This chain connects TRBV10-3 to TRBJ1-1, with D perhaps TRBD1 (5 bases). This chain's CDR3 is CAISQGNTEAFF. The CDR3 DNA is TGTGCCATCAGCCAGGGTAACACTGAAGCTTTCTTT.